This T cell receptor (beta chain) is from a study of T cells in Graves' hyperthyroidism and ophthalmopathy. As for the study in general: Peripheral blood specimens were obtained at initial diagnosis, prior to any treatment.

As for this clonotype: Antigen: not known. Compared with germline, one end of the junction differs, possibly owing to a read error.

There are 14 residues in the CDR3. Uncontrolled infection, other autoimmune disease, pregnancy and lactation each barred patients from inclusion. The PBMCs studied were ones that came from roughly 9.4 ml fresh peripheral blood. Study-wide results and caveats: Before onset, ophthalmopathy was predicted by the model a median around 6 months earlier.

Amplification of TCR beta CDR3 regions used RNA as the template. The primer set for the first-round RT-PCR of the TCR CDR3 was HTBI. In TCRdb, the multiplex PCR reads were re-called with MiXCR into one record per CDR3 protein. The sample holds hundreds of thousands of distinct CDR3 sequences, over 35% seen once. The sample was blood. The chain employs TRBV23-1 and TRBJ2-2, with 7 bases fitting TRBD1. TRBV23-1 is marked as an open reading frame, function uncertain. This TCR came from a young man with Graves' hyperthyroidism. CDR3 region: CASRYTGATGELFF. Written as DNA, the CDR3 is TGTGCCAGCAGATATACAGGGGCCACCGGGGAGCTGTTTTTT.